The 17 T cell receptor beta chains below were found in one sample sequenced in a study of shared clonotypes between healthy human individuals (dated by TCRdb to about 2020). Libraries were made using the immunoSEQ multiplex PCR assay. In TCRdb, the immuneACCESS table is reduced to in-frame sequences with V and J assigned. These tables do not hold every clone; where another copy was compared, an unresolved V gene accounts for under half, and the others remain unexplained. The sample table holds around 1 million clones, of which 70% to 85% were seen once. The ten largest clones take up over 1.3% of the sample. Sequenced sample: memory CD4+ T cells sorted from blood. In light of the paper, this sample's cell subset or site label describes: CD45RA-negative fraction. The receptors originated from a man between 18 and 29 years old in good health.

The V call is TRBV7-2, the J call TRBJ2-2, with a tentative D call TRBD2 (6 bases). The V end was cut by 5 bases, the J end by 3 bases, with 19 bases between. CDR1 and CDR2 (germline): SGHTA, FQGNSA. There are 17 residues in the CDR3. The CDR3: CASSRPSGRDYTGELFF. CDR3 bases: TGTGCCAGCAGCCGGCCGAGCGGGCGGGACTACACCGGGGAGCTGTTTTTT.

This clone was recorded at least ten times. V usage is TRBV27 and J usage is TRBJ2-5; D is possibly TRBD2 (6 bases). The CDR3 contains 13 residues. Germline assignment: CDR1 MNHEY and CDR2 SMNVEV (reference sequence). The V end was cut by 4 bases, the J end by 5 bases, with 11 bases between. CDR3 residues: CASSSGGEETQYF. Here the CDR3 DNA reads TGTGCCAGCAGTTCAGGAGGGGAGGAGACCCAGTACTTC.

The chain has TRBV5-4 and TRBJ2-7, with D possibly being TRBD1 or TRBD2 (6 bases each). This CDR3 spans 15 amino acids. Germline V lookup: CDR1 SGHNT, CDR2 YYREEE (reference sequence). Trimming shortened V by 0 bases and J by 1 base, and 11 bases separated the two germline ends. CDR3 sequence reads: CASSLASGASYEQYF. The CDR3 DNA sequence: TGTGCCAGCAGCTTGGCCTCGGGGGCTTCCTACGAGCAGTACTTC.

Regarding this clone: Within the sample, other DNA sequences also encode this same CDR3. The chain links TRBV5-1 to TRBJ1-4; D is possibly TRBD1 (5 bases). CDR3 length equals 14 residues. From germline, CDR1 is SGHRS and CDR2 YFSETQ. V lost 0 bases and J 5 bases, leaving 8 bases between the germline ends. In DNA form, the CDR3 reads TGCGCCAGCAGCTTGGCCGGGGGAAATGAAAAACTGTTTTTT. Its translation: CASSLAGGNEKLFF.

In DNA, the CDR3 is TGTGCCAGCAGCTTAGCGCCGGCCAGCTCCTACAATGAGCAGTTCTTC. Translated: CASSLAPASSYNEQFF. The V call is TRBV7-6, the J call TRBJ2-1; D unresolved. The CDR3 has 16 amino acids. Trimming removed 0 bases at V and 0 bases at J, with 9 bases between. Germline CDR1 is SGHVS and CDR2 is FNYEAQ.

This clone was observed a single time. V and J are TRBV30 and TRBJ1-1; TRBD1 is a possible D gene (6 bases). V lost 4 bases, J lost 6 bases, and 24 bases lay in between. CDR1 and CDR2 from the germline V gene are GTSNPN and SVGIG (reference sequence). The CDR3 consists of 16 residues. The CDR3 nucleotides are TGTGCCTGGAAGGGACTGGGGGGGGCATTGACAGCTGAAGCTTTCTTT. Translating it yields CAWKGLGGALTAEAFF.

About this clone itself: The CDR3 does not close with the conserved phenylalanine or tryptophan, likely indicating a read error. The DNA is omitted, as the CDR3 cannot be located on it reliably, and the CDR3 follows TCRdb's listing. The CDR3 loop reads CAISPIAGTGTSI. The chain joins TRBV10-3 to TRBJ1-2; TRBD1 was called by the table and not checked on the DNA. The germline gives CDR1 ENHRY, CDR2 SYGVKD. The CDR3 length equals 13 residues, ends included.

On this clone: This specimen includes other DNA sequences encoding the same CDR3. The gene calls are TRBV11-2 and TRBJ1-4, with D possibly matching TRBD1 (6 bases). CDR1 SGHAT and CDR2 FQNNGV come from the germline V gene. The CDR3 spans 15 residues. Trimming took off 6 bases at V and 2 bases at J, with 13 bases between the two ends. The CDR3 protein is CASSLRGATNEKLFF. As DNA, the CDR3 is TGTGCCAGCAGTCTTCGGGGGGCGACTAATGAAAAACTGTTTTTT.

This rearrangement joins TRBV6-6 to TRBJ1-3; D ambiguous. Trimming pared 2 bases from V and 7 bases from J, leaving 18 bases between. This CDR3 comprises 16 residues. Germline CDR1 is MNHNY and CDR2 is SVGAGI (reference sequence). The CDR3 nucleotides read TGTGCCAGCAGTTACCCCGACACTCAAGGGAGGAACACCATATATTTT. Translating gives CASSYPDTQGRNTIYF.

This chain links TRBV19 with TRBJ1-5; D perhaps matches TRBD1 (6 bases). The CDR3 runs to 17 residues. Trimming left V 2 bases short and J 4 bases short, with 18 bases between. Looked up from germline, CDR1 is LNHDA and CDR2 is SQIVND (reference sequence). CDR3 loop: CASSIRGDTSKNQPQHF. The CDR3 DNA sequence: TGTGCCAGTAGTATAAGGGGGGACACCTCTAAGAATCAGCCCCAGCATTTT.

This clone was found a few times. This chain connects TRBV7-8 to TRBJ2-7; D uncertain. V shed 6 bases and J shed 2 bases, with 17 bases lying between them. The CDR3 totals 15 residues. The V gene's germline CDR1 is SGHVS and CDR2 FQNEAQ. The CDR3 here is CASSFLRYSPYEQYF. CDR3 nucleotides: TGTGCCAGCAGTTTCCTCCGCTACTCACCCTACGAGCAGTACTTC.

The chain has TRBV5-1 and TRBJ2-7, with TRBD1 matching over 7 bases. This CDR3 contains 15 residues. The V gene end was trimmed by 3 bases and the J gene end by 4 bases; junction bases not matched to a gene: 10. From germline, CDR1 is SGHRS and CDR2 YFSETQ. CDR3 region: CASSYLQGDLYEQYF. The DNA for the CDR3 is TGCGCCAGCAGCTATCTTCAGGGGGATCTTTACGAGCAGTACTTC.

The chain is built from TRBV5-4 and TRBJ2-3; TRBD2 aligns across 14 bases. Germline loops: CDR1 SGHNT, CDR2 YYREEE (reference sequence). The CDR3 covers 17 residues. Trimming removed 4 bases from V and 6 bases from J; junction bases left unmatched: 10. The CDR3 sequence: CASSLLTSGGAVDTQYF. The CDR3 region has the DNA TGTGCCAGCAGCCTTTTGACTAGCGGGGGGGCCGTCGATACGCAGTATTTT.

The chain couples TRBV5-1 to TRBJ2-3; D is uncertain. Germline V lookup: CDR1 SGHRS, CDR2 YFSETQ. This CDR3 is 12 amino acids long. The V end was cut by 0 bases, the J end by 4 bases, with 3 bases between. CDR3 in amino acids: CASSLGADTQYF. The CDR3 coding sequence is TGCGCCAGCAGCTTGGGTGCAGATACGCAGTATTTT.

The genes are TRBV5-1 and TRBJ1-1; TRBD1 is a possible D gene (5 bases). The V gene's germline CDR1 is SGHRS and CDR2 YFSETQ. The CDR3 consists of 15 residues. The V gene lost 3 bases and the J gene lost 4 bases, with 16 bases spanning the gap. The CDR3 coding sequence is TGCGCCAGCAGCTCGGGGACGGGGCAGAGCACTGAAGCTTTCTTT. Its protein product is CASSSGTGQSTEAFF.

The chain couples TRBV2 to TRBJ2-7, with 8 bases lining up with TRBD2. This CDR3 is built from 17 residues. Germline trimming cut 7 bases from V and 7 bases from J; bases unmatched to any gene: 21. The germline V gene encodes CDR1 SNHLY and CDR2 FYNNEI. CDR3 DNA: TGTGCCAGCACAAACATGGGAGCGGGAGTGCTCGATAGAGAGCAGTACTTC. Translating it yields CASTNMGAGVLDREQYF.

CDR3 DNA: TGCGGGGGGTCACTCGGGAGCACTGAAGCTTTCTTT. Its translation is CGGSLGSTEAFF. This rearrangement joins TRBV7-5 to TRBJ1-1. TRBV7-5 is shown as a pseudogene. The CDR3 is 12 residues long.